The subject of this entry is one T cell receptor beta chain. What it recognizes is unknown. The data were obtained in a study of T cell responses to AZD1222 COVID-19 vaccine. Sequenced by immunoSEQ multiplex PCR; TCRdb stores in-frame clones only, minus some. The table lists roughly 150,000 clones, around 93% of them singletons. V lost 4 bases and J lost 7, with 17 bases in between. The CDR3 has 14 amino acids. The germline CDR1 and CDR2 sequences are SGHNT and YYREEE (reference sequence). Study-wide points: A mostly white British donor set with more females was recruited, and clonal diversity was possibly underestimated.

The sample consisted of peripheral blood, taken on day 0 of AZD1222 vaccination. This chain links TRBV5-4 with TRBJ2-5; weak D call: TRBD1 (5 bases). This receptor was taken from an adult in good health. This chain's CDR3 is CASSAPGPPPTQYF. CDR3 in DNA: TGTGCCAGCAGCGCCCCAGGGCCGCCACCGACCCAGTACTTC.